A selection of T cell receptor beta chains follows, all from one sample in a study of blood T cell repertoires in COVID-19. Produced via immunoSEQ multiplex PCR; TCRdb's table is partial and in-frame only. The sample carries 150,000 or so clones, about four fifths recorded once. Specimen: peripheral blood. Every receptor here comes from a middle-aged man who had recovered from COVID-19. The CDR3 runs from the conserved cysteine through the conserved F or W. D genes are given only for firm matches. Size is omitted from some rows. Given values are once, few, many or a class for expanded clones.

v_call: TRBV29-1; j_call: TRBJ2-7; d_call: TRBD2; clone_size: NA; cdr3_aa: CSACGGLSYEQYF; cdr3_nt: TGCAGCGCCTGCGGGGGTCTCTCCTACGAGCAGTACTTC
v_call: TRBV2; j_call: TRBJ1-3; d_call: NA; clone_size: NA; cdr3_aa: CASSEARGSGNTIYF; cdr3_nt: TGTGCCAGCAGTGAAGCAAGGGGGTCCGGAAACACCATATATTTT
v_call: TRBV10-2; j_call: TRBJ2-1; d_call: TRBD2; clone_size: NA; cdr3_aa: CASSSSGDNEQFF; cdr3_nt: TGCGCCAGCAGCTCTAGCGGGGATAATGAGCAGTTCTTC
v_call: TRBV30; j_call: TRBJ1-3; d_call: NA; clone_size: NA; cdr3_aa: CAWQPGSSGNTIYF; cdr3_nt: TGTGCCTGGCAACCAGGAAGCTCTGGAAACACCATATATTTT
v_call: TRBV24-1; j_call: TRBJ2-2; d_call: NA; clone_size: many; cdr3_aa: CATRAQGTPTGELFF; cdr3_nt: TGTGCCACCAGGGCCCAGGGGACCCCGACCGGGGAGCTGTTTTTT
v_call: TRBV12-5; j_call: TRBJ2-5; d_call: NA; clone_size: few; cdr3_aa: CASGLPLHIQETQYF; cdr3_nt: TGTGCTAGTGGTTTGCCATTACACATTCAAGAGACCCAGTACTTC
v_call: TRBV23-1; j_call: TRBJ2-2; d_call: NA; clone_size: NA; cdr3_aa: CARPLGPPYYTGELFF; cdr3_nt: TGCGCCAGACCTCTCGGTCCGCCCTATTACACCGGGGAGCTGTTTTTT
v_call: TRBV6-4; j_call: TRBJ2-1; d_call: TRBD2; clone_size: NA; cdr3_aa: CASSLAGGSENEQFF; cdr3_nt: TGTGCCAGCAGTCTCGCGGGAGGCTCTGAGAATGAGCAGTTCTTC
v_call: TRBV7-2; j_call: TRBJ1-3; d_call: NA; clone_size: NA; cdr3_aa: CASSSSSGTSGNTIYF; cdr3_nt: TGTGCCAGCAGCTCAAGTTCCGGGACATCTGGAAACACCATATATTTT
v_call: TRBV6-2/TRBV6-3; j_call: TRBJ1-6; d_call: TRBD1; clone_size: NA; cdr3_aa: CASSYHRDRGHSPLHF; cdr3_nt: TGTGCCAGCAGTTACCACCGGGACAGGGGACACTCACCCCTCCACTTT
v_call: TRBV4-1; j_call: TRBJ1-4; d_call: NA; clone_size: NA; cdr3_aa: CASSLRSSNEKLFF; cdr3_nt: TGCGCCAGCAGCCTAAGGAGTTCTAATGAAAAACTGTTTTTT
v_call: TRBV5-6; j_call: TRBJ1-2; d_call: TRBD1; clone_size: NA; cdr3_aa: CASSSDRVGGYTF; cdr3_nt: TGTGCCAGCAGCTCCGACAGGGTTGGCGGCTACACCTTC
v_call: TRBV28; j_call: TRBJ2-1; d_call: NA; clone_size: NA; cdr3_aa: CASSHASRQFF; cdr3_nt: TGTGCCAGCAGCCATGCCTCCAGGCAGTTCTTC
v_call: TRBV2; j_call: TRBJ1-2; d_call: NA; clone_size: NA; cdr3_aa: CASSDQGTGGYTF; cdr3_nt: TGTGCCAGCAGTGACCAGGGGACGGGTGGCTACACCTTC
v_call: TRBV19; j_call: TRBJ2-7; d_call: TRBD2; clone_size: once; cdr3_aa: CASSAASGGTYEQYF; cdr3_nt: TGTGCCAGTAGCGCTGCTAGCGGGGGCACCTACGAGCAGTACTTC
v_call: TRBV4-3; j_call: TRBJ2-6; d_call: TRBD1; clone_size: NA; cdr3_aa: CASSQTGGPGANVLTF; cdr3_nt: TGCGCCAGCAGCCAAACAGGGGGGCCCGGGGCCAACGTCCTGACTTTC
v_call: TRBV30; j_call: TRBJ2-3; d_call: NA; clone_size: NA; cdr3_aa: CAWSEGAIDTQYF; cdr3_nt: TGTGCCTGGAGTGAAGGAGCCATTGATACGCAGTATTTT
v_call: TRBV2; j_call: TRBJ1-5; d_call: NA; clone_size: NA; cdr3_aa: CASSEQGRPEPQHF; cdr3_nt: TGTGCCAGCAGTGAACAGGGGCGGCCGGAGCCCCAGCATTTT